This TCR beta chain was identified during a study of shared T cell receptors in the human thymus. The junction had 4 bases not matched to a gene; V was cut back by 4 bases and J by 4 bases. Per germline, CDR1 MDHEN and CDR2 SYDVKM. CDR3 length: 14 amino acids. The repertoire was sequenced with immunoSEQ multiplex PCR; TCRdb's copy has only in-frame clones and lacks some. The data show about 500,000 clones, with 70% to 80% seen just once and 0.013% held by the top ten. The same data also went into a second study, on human thymus T cells. That study adds: Thymic and blood repertoires appeared to show biased V and J gene usage.

The sample taken for sequencing was thymocytes. The V gene is TRBV28, the J gene TRBJ2-1; TRBD2 aligns across 7 bases. This clonotype was obtained from a boy under three years old with a congenital heart defect. In DNA, the CDR3 is TGTGCCAGCAGTTGGGGGGGGACTTACAATGAGCAGTTCTTC. It codes for CASSWGGTYNEQFF.